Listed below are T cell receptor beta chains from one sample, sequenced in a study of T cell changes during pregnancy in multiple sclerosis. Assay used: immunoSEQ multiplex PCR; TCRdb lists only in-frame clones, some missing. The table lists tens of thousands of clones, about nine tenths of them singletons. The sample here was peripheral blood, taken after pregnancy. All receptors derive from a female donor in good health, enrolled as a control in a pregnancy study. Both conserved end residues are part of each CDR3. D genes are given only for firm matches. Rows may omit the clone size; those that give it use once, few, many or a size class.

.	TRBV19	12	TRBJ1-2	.	TGTGCCAGTAGTATAAGGGGGAAGGGCTACACCTTC	CASSIRGKGYTF
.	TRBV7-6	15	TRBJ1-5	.	TGTGCCAGCAGCTTGGGAGGAGGATTCAATCAGCCCCAGCATTTT	CASSLGGGFNQPQHF
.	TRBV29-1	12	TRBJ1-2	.	TGCAGCGTTGAAGGGAGAGACTATGGCTACACCTTC	CSVEGRDYGYTF
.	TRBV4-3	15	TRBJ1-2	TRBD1	TGCGCCAGCAGCCAGACTAGGACAGGGTATCGTGGCTACACCTTC	CASSQTRTGYRGYTF
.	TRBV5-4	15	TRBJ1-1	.	TGTGCCAGCAGCTTGGCTGGGGGGGGGAACACTGAAGCTTTCTTT	CASSLAGGGNTEAFF
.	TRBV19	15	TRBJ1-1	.	TGTGCCAGTAGCCGTCGGGGGGGGGAGTACACTGAAGCTTTCTTT	CASSRRGGEYTEAFF
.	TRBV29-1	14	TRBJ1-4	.	TGCAGCGTTAAAGAGGGCAACTCGTGGGAAAAACTGTTTTTT	CSVKEGNSWEKLFF
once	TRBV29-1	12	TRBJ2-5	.	TGCAGCGTTGGCCGGAGTGGGGAGACCCAGTACTTC	CSVGRSGETQYF
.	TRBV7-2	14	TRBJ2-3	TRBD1	TGTGCCAGCAGCTTGGACAGGGCCACAGATACGCAGTATTTT	CASSLDRATDTQYF
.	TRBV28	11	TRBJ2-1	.	TGTGCCAGCACCCAGAACAATGAGCAGTTCTTC	CASTQNNEQFF
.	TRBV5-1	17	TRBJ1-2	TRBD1	TGCGCCAGCAGCTTGGGGGGACAGGGGCCCCCTAACTATGGCTACACCTTC	CASSLGGQGPPNYGYTF
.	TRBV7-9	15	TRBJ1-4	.	TGTGCCAGCAGCCAATCCAGGGGCGGTTCGGAAAAACTGTTTTTT	CASSQSRGGSEKLFF
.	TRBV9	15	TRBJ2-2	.	TGTGCCAGCAGCGTAGAGGGGGAAAACACCGGGGAGCTGTTTTTT	CASSVEGENTGELFF
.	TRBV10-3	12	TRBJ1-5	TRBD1	TGTGCCAGCCGACAGGGGGATCAGCCCCAGCATTTT	CASRQGDQPQHF
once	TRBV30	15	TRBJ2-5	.	TGTGCCTGGAGTGTAGTCTTTGGCCCGGGGGAGACCCAGTACTTC	CAWSVVFGPGETQYF
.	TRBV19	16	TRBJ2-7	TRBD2	TGTGCCAGTAGTATAGATCAGGGAGGGATCGCCTACGAGCAGTACTTC	CASSIDQGGIAYEQYF
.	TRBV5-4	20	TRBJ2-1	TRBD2	TGTGCCAGCAGCTTGGGGTCGCGACTAGCGGGGGGCGGTGGGTACAATGAGCAGTTCTTC	CASSLGSRLAGGGGYNEQFF
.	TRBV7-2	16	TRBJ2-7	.	TGTGCCAGCAGCTTCCCTCGGGGGGCTAGCTCCTACGAGCAGTACTTC	CASSFPRGASSYEQYF
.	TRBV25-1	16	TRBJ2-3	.	TGTGCCAGCAGTGATACCGACAGGTCTAGCACAGATACGCAGTATTTT	CASSDTDRSSTDTQYF
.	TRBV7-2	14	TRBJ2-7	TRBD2	TGTGCCAGCAGCTCTAGCGGGGGGGCGGGTGAGCAGTACTTC	CASSSSGGAGEQYF
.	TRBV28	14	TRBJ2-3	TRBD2	TGTGCCAGCGGACTAGCGGGGGGGCCGAAGGCGCAGTATTTT	CASGLAGGPKAQYF
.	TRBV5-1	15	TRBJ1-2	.	TGCGCCAGCAGCGGTGACACTTCCTCAAACTATGGCTACACCTTC	CASSGDTSSNYGYTF
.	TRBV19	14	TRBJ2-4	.	TGTGCCACCAGCAGCCCTGGAGGCAAAAACATTCAGTACTTC	CATSSPGGKNIQYF
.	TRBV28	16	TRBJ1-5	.	TGTGCCAGCAGTTTAATTCTAGGGGTAGGAAATCAGCCCCAGCATTTT	CASSLILGVGNQPQHF
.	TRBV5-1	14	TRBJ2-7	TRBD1	TGCGCCAGCAGCCCCGGACAGGGAAAATACGAGCAGTACTTC	CASSPGQGKYEQYF
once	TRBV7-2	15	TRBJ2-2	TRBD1	TGTGCCAGCAGCTCGGGACAGGCGAACACCGGGGAGCTGTTTTTT	CASSSGQANTGELFF
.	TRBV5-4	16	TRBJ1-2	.	TGTGCCAGCAGCTTGGCACAGGACCGGGTTAACTATGGCTACACCTTC	CASSLAQDRVNYGYTF
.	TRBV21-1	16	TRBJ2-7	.	TGTGCCAGCAGCATCCTTTATGTTAGCGTTTCCTACGAGCAGTACTTC	CASSILYVSVSYEQYF
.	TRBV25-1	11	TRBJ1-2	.	TGTGCCAGCAGTGCAGGCGCGGGCTACACCTTC	CASSAGAGYTF
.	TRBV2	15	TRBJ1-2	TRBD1	TGTGCCAGCAAAGGTGGGATGCCAGGGGGTAGTGGCTACACCTTC	CASKGGMPGGSGYTF
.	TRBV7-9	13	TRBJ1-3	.	TGTGCCAGCAGCTTACAGGCTGGAAACACCATATATTTT	CASSLQAGNTIYF
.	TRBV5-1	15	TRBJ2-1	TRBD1	TGCGCCAGCAGCTTGGCCCAGGGGGCTTACAATGAGCAGTTCTTC	CASSLAQGAYNEQFF
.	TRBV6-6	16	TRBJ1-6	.	TGTGCCAGCAGTCGGACAGCTCCTCACTATAATTCACCCCTCCACTTT	CASSRTAPHYNSPLHF
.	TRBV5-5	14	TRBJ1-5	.	TGTGCCAGCAGCTTAGTCACGGGCAATCAGCCCCAGCATTTT	CASSLVTGNQPQHF
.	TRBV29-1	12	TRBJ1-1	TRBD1	TGCAGCGCTACCACAGGGGCGGCTGAAGCTTTCTTT	CSATTGAAEAFF
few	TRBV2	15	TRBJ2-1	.	TGTGCCAGCAGTGAGGGTCCCCGGGTATTAGGTGAGCAGTTCTTC	CASSEGPRVLGEQFF
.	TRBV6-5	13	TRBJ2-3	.	TGTGCCAGCAGGAGGGTTGGCACAGATACGCAGTATTTT	CASRRVGTDTQYF
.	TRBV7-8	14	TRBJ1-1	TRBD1	TGTGCCAGCAGCTTTCAGGGGGCACGCACTGAAGCTTTCTTT	CASSFQGARTEAFF
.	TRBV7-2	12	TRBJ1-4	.	TGTGCCAGCAGCTTCGGGAATGAAAAACTGTTTTTT	CASSFGNEKLFF
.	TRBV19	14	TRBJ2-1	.	TGTGCCAGTAGGTACCAGGGGGGTGCGAGTGAGCAGTTCTTC	CASRYQGGASEQFF
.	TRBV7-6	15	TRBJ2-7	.	TGTGCCAGCAGCTTGGTGTCGGACTTCTCCTACGAGCAGTACTTC	CASSLVSDFSYEQYF
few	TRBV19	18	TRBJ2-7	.	TGTGCCAGTAGTATAGAAAGTCAGGGGCTAGCAGATCTCTACGAGCAGTACTTC	CASSIESQGLADLYEQYF
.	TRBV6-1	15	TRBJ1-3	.	TGTGCCAGCCTTTCCGAGGGTGGAGCTGGAAACACCATATATTTT	CASLSEGGAGNTIYF